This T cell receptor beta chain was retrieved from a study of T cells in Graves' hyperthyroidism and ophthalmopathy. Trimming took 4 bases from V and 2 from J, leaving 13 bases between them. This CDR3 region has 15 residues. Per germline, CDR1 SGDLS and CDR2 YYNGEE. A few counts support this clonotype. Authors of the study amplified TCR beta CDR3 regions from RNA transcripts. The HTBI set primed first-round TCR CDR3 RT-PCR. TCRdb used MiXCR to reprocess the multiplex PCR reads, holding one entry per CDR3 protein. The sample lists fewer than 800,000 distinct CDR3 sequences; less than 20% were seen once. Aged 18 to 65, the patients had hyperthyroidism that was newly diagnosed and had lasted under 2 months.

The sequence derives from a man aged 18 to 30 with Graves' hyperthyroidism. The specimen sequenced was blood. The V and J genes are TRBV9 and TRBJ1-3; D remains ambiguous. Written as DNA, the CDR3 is TGTGCCAGCAGCCCAGACGGGATTACTGGAAACACCATATATTTT. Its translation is CASSPDGITGNTIYF.